This record looks at one T cell receptor (beta chain) sequence and its context. Its antigen is still unknown. This entry belongs to a study of cytomegalovirus exposure and HLA in healthy donors. Primers included in the PCR were 60 Vbeta and 13 Jbeta primers. Sequencing used immunoSEQ multiplex PCR; TCRdb keeps in-frame clones, though not all of them. The repertoire holds approximately 97,000 clones, with 81% as singletons. General study findings and limits: V- and J-gene trimming of TCR beta was linked (in a later analysis) to a missense DCLRE1C variant.

The length of the CDR3 is 16 residues. V was pared by 4 bases and J by 4 bases, with 9 bases of the junction left unmatched. Germline values: CDR1 MNHNY, CDR2 SVGAGI (reference sequence). The source material was PBMCs. This TCR derives from a woman in her 70s in good health and CMV-seropositive. This chain connects TRBV6-6 to TRBJ2-5; 10 bases map to TRBD2. The CDR3 spells CASSSPSGRGAETQYF. CDR3 sequence (DNA): TGTGCCAGCAGTTCCCCTAGCGGGAGAGGGGCAGAGACCCAGTACTTC.